The clone carrying this T cell receptor (beta chain) has a count of ten or more. This CDR3 has 13 residues. Germline loops: CDR1 LNHDA, CDR2 SQIVND (reference sequence). The germline V and J ends were trimmed by 0 bases and 1 base, with 3 bases remaining between them. Sequenced by immunoSEQ multiplex PCR; TCRdb stores in-frame clones only, minus some. Of almost 500,000 clones in the sample, about 88% were seen once. This entry is derived from a study of blood T cell repertoires in COVID-19. The sequencing input was PBMCs or T cells enriched from blood (not recorded which). The receptor was isolated from a woman in her fifties or sixties who had recovered from COVID-19. The gene calls are TRBV19 and TRBJ1-1, with D unresolved. In nucleotides, the CDR3 is TGTGCCAGTAGTATAGACTGGAACACTGAAGCTTTCTTT. This encodes CASSIDWNTEAFF.